These 24 T cell receptor beta chains share one sample of origin, sequenced in a study of PD-L1 blockade in urothelial cancer. TCRdb keeps only in-frame clones here, not all; method: immunoSEQ multiplex PCR. The sample yields about 110,000 clones, roughly 84% seen once. Material: PBMCs, obtained around atezolizumab (anti-PD-L1) treatment. The receptors stem from a man between 45 and 60 years old with urothelial cancer.

The chain has TRBV5-1 and TRBJ2-7, with a possible D match to TRBD1 (7 bases). The CDR3 is 14 amino acids. Germline lookup yields CDR1 SGHRS and CDR2 YFSETQ. V lost 4 bases and J 7 bases, leaving 18 bases between the germline ends. CDR3 loop: CASSGQGGLDEQYF. CDR3 coding DNA: TGCGCCAGCAGCGGGCAGGGGGGCTTGGATGAGCAGTACTTC.

V gene TRBV21-1 combines with J gene TRBJ2-1; the D call in the table, TRBD1, was not verified against the DNA. TRBV21-1 is termed a pseudogene. CDR3 size: 17 residues. The DNA for the CDR3 is TGTGCCAGCAGCAAAGAACTCCCCCAGGGGAAGGTGAATGAGCAGTTCTTC. It translates to CASSKELPQGKVNEQFF.

The J gene is TRBJ2-1, the V gene TRBV5-1; TRBD2 agrees at 12 bases. The CDR3 sequence is 17 residues long. J was trimmed by 7 bases and V by 4 bases; bases with no gene match: 12. CDR1 SGHRS and CDR2 YFSETQ come from the germline V gene. The chain's CDR3 is CASSPGPSGRAKNEQFF. The CDR3 region has the DNA TGCGCCAGCAGCCCCGGTCCTAGCGGGAGGGCCAAGAATGAGCAGTTCTTC.

This chain connects TRBV5-1 to TRBJ2-5, with 7 bases matching TRBD1. The CDR3 is 16 residues long. J was trimmed by 0 bases and V by 3 bases; bases with no gene match: 8. Looked up from germline, CDR1 is SGHRS and CDR2 is YFSETQ. CDR3 region: CASSSQGRAYQETQYF. The CDR3 DNA reads TGCGCCAGCAGCTCACAGGGGCGGGCGTACCAAGAGACCCAGTACTTC.

This chain uses TRBV6-6 with TRBJ2-1, with TRBD1 matching 8 bases. CDR1 and CDR2 (germline): MNHNY, SVGAGI (reference sequence). Trimming cost V 2 bases and J 3 bases; bases outside gene matches: 3. The CDR3 has 15 residues. CDR3 DNA sequence: TGTGCCAGCAGTTACCACAGGGGGAGCTACAATGAGCAGTTCTTC. Translated, it gives CASSYHRGSYNEQFF.

This rearrangement joins TRBV15 to TRBJ2-5, with a possible D match to TRBD2 (5 bases). Germline CDR1 and CDR2: LNHNV and YYDKDF (reference sequence). The CDR3 runs 14 residues. The V end was cut by 1 base, the J end by 5 bases, with 11 bases between. The CDR3 loop reads CATSRGGVKETQYF. The CDR3, as DNA: TGTGCCACCAGCAGAGGGGGAGTTAAGGAGACCCAGTACTTC. Variable domain in full (rest from reference TRBV15 and TRBJ2-5): DAMVIQNPRYQVTQFGKPVTLSCSQTLNHNVMYWYQQKSSQAPKLLFHYYDKDFNNEADTPDNFQSRRPNTSFCFLDIRSPGLGDTAMYLCATSRGGVKETQYFGPGTRLLVL.

The J gene is TRBJ2-5, the V gene TRBV7-9; 10 bases fit TRBD1. V lost 5 bases and J lost 3; bases outside the gene matches: 3. CDR1 and CDR2 (germline): SEHNR, FQNEAQ (reference sequence). This CDR3 has 14 amino acids. The CDR3 sequence is CASSAGQGEETQYF. The CDR3 nucleotides read TGTGCCAGCAGCGCCGGACAGGGGGAAGAGACCCAGTACTTC. The whole variable domain, filled in from reference TRBV7-9 and TRBJ2-5, reads DTGVSQNPRHKITKRGQNVTFRCDPISEHNRLYWYRQTLGQGPEFLTYFQNEAQLEKSRLLSDRFSAERPKGSFSTLEIQRTEQGDSAMYLCASSAGQGEETQYFGPGTRLLVL.

The chain couples TRBV4-2 to TRBJ2-1, with 7 positions matching TRBD2. After removal of 2 bases from V and 9 bases from J, the junction contained 4 bases not matched to a gene. The germline CDR1 and CDR2 sequences are LGHNA and YNFKEQ. The CDR3 loop spans 13 amino acids. CDR3 sequence: CASSQTSAGEQFF. The DNA of the CDR3 is TGTGCCAGCAGCCAAACTAGCGCCGGTGAGCAGTTCTTC.

The rearrangement uses TRBV7-3 and TRBJ2-2; the D gene is possibly TRBD2 (6 bases). Germline V gene lookup returns CDR1 SGHTA and CDR2 FQGTGA. Trimming stripped 1 base from V and 6 bases from J, with 9 bases between. CDR3 size: 14 residues. DNA for the CDR3: TGTGCCAGCAGCTTAAGCGGGAATTCCGGGGAGCTGTTTTTT. Translation: CASSLSGNSGELFF.

V usage is TRBV6-1 and J usage is TRBJ2-2; TRBD2 aligns across 7 bases. V gave up 8 bases and J gave up 1 base; unmatched junction bases: 7. The germline V gene encodes CDR1 MNHNS and CDR2 SASEGT. This CDR3 region has 15 residues. Here the CDR3 reads CASSASGMNTGELFF. The CDR3 region has the DNA TGTGCCAGCTCCGCTAGCGGAATGAACACCGGGGAGCTGTTTTTT.

The chain has TRBV28 and TRBJ2-2; 8 bases align to TRBD1. The CDR3 is made up of 17 amino acids. Germline V gene lookup returns CDR1 MDHEN and CDR2 SYDVKM. The V segment lost 5 bases and the J segment 3 bases; nucleotides outside the gene matches: 11. CDR3 loop: CASSPRRQGSYTGELFF. In DNA form, the CDR3 reads TGTGCCAGCAGTCCCCGGCGACAGGGGTCCTACACCGGGGAGCTGTTTTTT.

V is TRBV7-2 and J is TRBJ1-1, with a tentative D call TRBD1 (6 bases). Trimming shortened V by 4 bases and J by 6 bases, and 15 bases separated the two germline ends. Germline V gene data show CDR1 as SGHTA and CDR2 as FQGNSA. This CDR3 comprises 14 residues. DNA for the CDR3: TGTGCCAGCAGCTGGGGGCACCCTGGGGCTGAAGCTTTCTTT. Its translation is CASSWGHPGAEAFF.

The chain is built from TRBV5-4 and TRBJ2-5, with 9 bases lining up with TRBD1. Germline-derived CDR1 and CDR2 are SGHNT and YYREEE (reference sequence). The CDR3 contains 15 residues. With V trimmed by 3 bases and J by 7 bases, 10 bases remained unmatched. The CDR3 sequence is CASSSRDREKGTQYF. In DNA form, the CDR3 reads TGTGCCAGCAGCTCTCGGGACAGGGAAAAGGGGACCCAGTACTTC.

This chain connects TRBV10-1 to TRBJ1-1; TRBD1 agrees at 8 bases. The germline gives CDR1 WNHNN, CDR2 SYGVQD (reference sequence). V gave up 11 bases and J gave up 0 bases; unmatched junction bases: 8. The CDR3 covers 14 residues. The CDR3 sequence is CAGIQGAVNTEAFF. The DNA of the CDR3 is TGCGCCGGCATCCAGGGGGCGGTGAACACTGAAGCTTTCTTT.

The rearrangement links TRBV7-9 to TRBJ1-2, with 11 bases aligning to TRBD1. The germline V gene encodes CDR1 SEHNR and CDR2 FQNEAQ (reference sequence). The CDR3 totals 15 residues. The V gene end was trimmed by 0 bases and the J gene end by 8 bases; junction bases not matched to a gene: 5. Here the CDR3 reads CASSLAGTGGSGYTF. The DNA of the CDR3 is TGTGCCAGCAGCTTAGCCGGGACAGGGGGTTCCGGCTACACCTTC.

This clone was found a few times. The chain combines TRBV7-2 with TRBJ2-3; the match to TRBD2 covers 11 bases. V lost 0 bases and J lost 7; bases outside the gene matches: 9. The CDR3 has 17 residues. Germline CDR1 reads SGHTA; CDR2 reads FQGNSA. In DNA form, the CDR3 reads TGTGCCAGCAGCTTAGCGCACTCTAGCGGGAGGTACAATACGCAGTATTTT. As protein: CASSLAHSSGRYNTQYF.

This chain connects TRBV19 to TRBJ2-1; 10 nucleotides agree with TRBD2. The CDR3 has 16 amino acids. V gave up 9 bases and J gave up 6 bases; unmatched junction bases: 14. CDR1 LNHDA and CDR2 SQIVND come from the germline V gene (reference sequence). The CDR3 coding sequence is TGTGCCAGCGACTCAATTGCCGGGACTAGCGCCAATGAGCAGTTCTTC. It codes for CASDSIAGTSANEQFF.

This clone turned up a few times. This sequence joins TRBV2 and TRBJ1-2; a weak D match, TRBD1 (6 bases). CDR3 length: 11 residues. Trimming pared 6 bases from V and 10 bases from J, leaving 12 bases between. Germline V gene data show CDR1 as SNHLY and CDR2 as FYNNEI. The CDR3 coding sequence is TGTGCCAGCAGGGATGGACAGTCCTACACCTTC. This sequence encodes CASRDGQSYTF.

This clone appeared a single time. The chain links TRBV2 to TRBJ1-5; 9 bases match TRBD1. The CDR3 covers 17 residues. Per germline, CDR1 SNHLY and CDR2 FYNNEI. V was clipped by 11 bases and J by 0 bases; unmatched bases: 14. The CDR3 spells CAVRPGQGRYSNQPQHF. CDR3 nucleotide sequence: TGTGCCGTTCGCCCGGGACAGGGTCGCTATAGCAATCAGCCCCAGCATTTT.

The count of this clone is one. The rearrangement uses TRBV4-1 and TRBJ1-1; D unresolved. Trimming cost V 0 bases and J 1 base, with 3 bases left between them. This CDR3 spans 13 amino acids. Looked up from germline, CDR1 is MGHRA and CDR2 is YSYEKL. The CDR3: CASSQDRNTEAFF. CDR3 in DNA: TGCGCCAGCAGCCAAGATAGGAACACTGAAGCTTTCTTT.

The rearrangement joins TRBV5-5 to TRBJ2-5, with D perhaps matching TRBD2 (6 bases). The V end was cut by 4 bases, the J end by 2 bases, with 12 bases between. The CDR3 is made up of 14 amino acids. Germline loops: CDR1 SGHKS, CDR2 YYEKEE (reference sequence). Here the CDR3 DNA reads TGTGCCAGCAGCCGGGCGGGGCCTCAAGAGACCCAGTACTTC. This encodes CASSRAGPQETQYF.

CDR3 sequence: CASSQGRGKLIRNTEAFF. CDR3 DNA sequence: TGCGCCAGCAGCCAAGGTCGGGGAAAATTGATAAGGAACACTGAAGCTTTCTTT. The chain joins TRBV4-1 to TRBJ1-1; the D is unclear. Between the trimmed V and J ends, which lost 1 base and 1 base, there was a span of 19 bases. Germline V gene data show CDR1 as MGHRA and CDR2 as YSYEKL. The CDR3 has 18 amino acids.

The gene calls are TRBV28 and TRBJ1-2, with 7 nucleotides matching TRBD1. This CDR3 is built from 14 residues. V gave up 3 bases and J gave up 7 bases; unmatched junction bases: 8. Germline V gives CDR1 MDHEN, CDR2 SYDVKM. The CDR3 loop is CASSLSGQAVGYTF. CDR3 nucleotide sequence: TGTGCCAGCAGTTTGTCCGGACAGGCCGTTGGCTACACCTTC.

This clone has a handful of counts. J is TRBJ1-5 and V is TRBV2; a possible D gene is TRBD1 (6 bases). The V end lost 6 bases, the J end lost 3 bases, and 15 bases lay between the germline ends. Germline CDR1 is SNHLY and CDR2 is FYNNEI. This CDR3 is 15 amino acids long. Here the CDR3 reads CASSRDGQNNQPQHF. In DNA form, the CDR3 reads TGTGCCAGCAGCAGGGACGGACAGAACAATCAGCCCCAGCATTTT.